The entry that follows covers one TCR beta chain sequence. This sample is part of a study of blood T cell repertoires in COVID-19. The V gene end was trimmed by 1 base and the J gene end by 0 bases; junction bases not matched to a gene: 3. Germline CDR1 reads SGHRS; CDR2 reads YFSETQ. CDR3 size: 15 residues. Authors' data handling: The assay estimated nucleated cells by amplifying reference gene primers. The protocol was immunoSEQ multiplex PCR, while the TCRdb copy is restricted to in-frame clones and leaves out a portion. V, J and clone size are those of that table, while D and trimming were read from the DNA. Of 110,000 to 150,000 clones detected, around 81% appear once; the ten largest clones hold approximately 8%.

Sequencing used peripheral blood. The chain has TRBV5-1 and TRBJ2-7; 8 nucleotides line up with TRBD2. The clonotype comes from a human donor in a cohort sampled during active COVID-19. Here the CDR3 reads CASSLSGGLSYEQYF. As DNA, the CDR3 is TGCGCCAGCAGCTTGAGCGGGGGACTCTCCTACGAGCAGTACTTC.